The 5 T cell receptor beta chains given below trace back to one sample, sequenced in a study of spatial heterogeneity in lung cancer. Noted time point: sample taken at primary tumor resection. TCRdb re-called the 5' RACE reads through MiXCR, storing one row per CDR3 protein. The sample consists of about 2,400 distinct CDR3 sequences, about an eighth of them appearing once. The sample consisted of normal lung tissue next to the tumor, taken at surgery. Receptor source: a female donor with early-stage non-small cell lung cancer.

By proportion, this clonotype is medium-sized (0.01 to 0.1%). V and J are TRBV21-1 and TRBJ2-5; TRBD2, the D gene given by the table, was not confirmed from the DNA. TRBV21-1 is deemed a pseudogene. This CDR3 has 16 amino acids. CDR3: CASSKRIAGAQETQYF. In DNA, the CDR3 is TGTGCCAGCAGCAAAAGGATAGCGGGGGCCCAAGAGACCCAGTACTTC.

This clonotype was observed at least ten times. This chain joins TRBV12-3 or TRBV12-4 and TRBJ1-3; no reliable D call. V lost 2 bases and J 0 bases, leaving 8 bases between the germline ends. The CDR3 contains 15 residues. The CDR3 DNA reads TGTGCCAGCAGTTTATCGGGGTCCTCTGGAAACACCATATATTTT. Its protein is CASSLSGSSGNTIYF.

This clonotype was seen many times. The chain combines TRBV7-2 with TRBJ2-3; possibly TRBD1 for D (6 bases). CDR1 is SGHTA and CDR2 is FQGNSA in the germline V gene. V dropped 3 bases and J dropped 7 bases, with 14 bases sitting between them. The CDR3 runs to 14 residues. The CDR3 reads CASSFGTSVNTQYF. In DNA form, the CDR3 reads TGTGCCAGCAGCTTCGGGACAAGCGTAAATACGCAGTATTTT.

The table lists this clonotype with many counts. This chain links TRBV20-1 with TRBJ1-5; unclear D gene. With 0 bases removed from V and 9 bases from J, the gap between germline ends came to 12 bases. This CDR3 spans 13 amino acids. CDR1 and CDR2 (germline): DFQATT, SNEGSKA (reference sequence). The CDR3 here is CSARDMVMGPQHF. CDR3 DNA: TGCAGTGCTAGAGATATGGTAATGGGGCCCCAGCATTTT.

V usage is TRBV20-1 and J usage is TRBJ2-5; the D call may be TRBD1 or TRBD2 (6 bases each). Trimming took off 2 bases at V and 0 bases at J, with 10 bases between the two ends. CDR1 is DFQATT, CDR2 SNEGSKA, per germline (reference sequence). The CDR3 is 14 residues long. As DNA, the CDR3 is TGCAGTGCTAGAAGGGGGGTGTACCAAGAGACCCAGTACTTC. Protein product: CSARRGVYQETQYF.